This T cell receptor beta chain emerged from a study of technical replicates of blood from several donors. TCRdb's copy holds only in-frame clones and misses some; the assay was immunoSEQ multiplex PCR. The table includes tens of thousands of clones, about nine tenths detected once. The V gene's germline CDR1 is SGHRS and CDR2 YFSETQ. The V segment lost 4 bases and the J segment 6 bases; nucleotides outside the gene matches: 8. This CDR3 comprises 15 residues. The V and J genes are TRBV5-1 and TRBJ2-1, with 9 positions matching TRBD2. What was sequenced was T cells isolated from PBMCs. The sequence was collected from a human donor in good health. Some clones in this sample may be carry-over from other donors' samples. The CDR3 reads CASSPTSGASNEQFF. DNA for the CDR3: TGCGCCAGCAGCCCGACTAGCGGAGCATCCAATGAGCAGTTCTTC.